What follows are 22 T cell receptor beta chains derived from one specimen sequenced in a study of T cells in Graves' hyperthyroidism and ophthalmopathy. Amplified TCR beta CDR3 regions derived from RNA transcripts. HTBI primers were used for first-round RT-PCR of the TCR CDR3. TCRdb reanalysed the multiplex PCR reads using MiXCR and keeps one entry per CDR3 protein. The table lists some 460,000 distinct CDR3 sequences, around 16% of them singletons, with about 7.7% in the top ten. Material for sequencing was blood. All receptors come from a woman in her late teens or twenties with Graves' hyperthyroidism.

This clonotype was recorded many times. The chain couples TRBV12-3 or TRBV12-4 to TRBJ2-7; 9 nucleotides line up with TRBD1. The CDR3 runs to 13 residues. Trimming took 7 bases from V and 3 from J; bases not matched to a gene: 4. The CDR3, as DNA: TGTGCCAGCACCCTGGGACAGGGCTACGAGCAGTACTTC. Translated: CASTLGQGYEQYF.

The chain employs TRBV12-3 or TRBV12-4 and TRBJ2-7; 12 bases are shared with TRBD2. The V gene end was trimmed by 3 bases and the J gene end by 4 bases; junction bases not matched to a gene: 7. The CDR3 covers 16 residues. CDR3 region: CASSFRLAGGLYEQYF. For the CDR3, the DNA is TGTGCCAGCAGTTTCCGGCTAGCGGGGGGGCTGTACGAGCAGTACTTC.

This clonotype turned up a few times. The chain recombines TRBV4-2 with TRBJ1-6; maybe TRBD1 (5 bases). Between the trimmed V and J ends, which lost 2 bases and 7 bases, there was a span of 9 bases. From germline, CDR1 is LGHNA and CDR2 YNFKEQ. The CDR3 consists of 14 residues. CDR3 DNA sequence: TGTGCCAGCAGCCAATTTTGGGGGAATTCACCCCTCCACTTT. Amino acid sequence: CASSQFWGNSPLHF.

This clonotype was detected many times. The genes are TRBV18 and TRBJ1-5; D not certain. This CDR3 has 15 residues. Germline CDR1 KGHSH, CDR2 LQKENI. Trimming stripped 4 bases from V and 7 bases from J, with 17 bases between. The CDR3 DNA follows: TGTGCCAGCTCACGATTTTCCCAGGCTCCCCAGCCCCAGCATTTT. Amino acids: CASSRFSQAPQPQHF.

The V call is TRBV29-1, the J call TRBJ1-1; no clear D gene. Trimming took 5 bases from V and 0 from J, leaving 10 bases between them. The CDR3 covers 13 residues. Germline CDR1 is SQVTM and CDR2 is ANQGSEA. The CDR3 sequence is CSVHGRLNTEAFF. For the CDR3, the DNA is TGCAGCGTTCACGGGCGTCTGAACACTGAAGCTTTCTTT.

This clonotype was counted only a few times. The chain has TRBV5-1 and TRBJ2-7; perhaps TRBD1 as D (5 bases). V dropped 3 bases and J dropped 5 bases, with 15 bases sitting between them. CDR3 length equals 14 residues. Germline loops: CDR1 SGHRS, CDR2 YFSETQ. DNA of the CDR3: TGCGCCAGCAGCTCCCCGGGCAGGGTCCACGAGCAGTACTTC. Protein sequence: CASSSPGRVHEQYF.

This clonotype occurred many times. This sequence joins TRBV5-1 and TRBJ2-5; the match to TRBD2 covers 10 bases. The V gene end was trimmed by 5 bases and the J gene end by 4 bases; junction bases not matched to a gene: 5. Germline V gene sequence: CDR1 SGHRS, CDR2 YFSETQ. This CDR3 has 14 amino acids. In DNA, the CDR3 is TGCGCCAGCAGACCTAGCGGGAGCAGAGAGACCCAGTACTTC. Translated, it gives CASRPSGSRETQYF.

This clonotype was detected many times. The rearrangement uses TRBV20-1 and TRBJ1-1; D ambiguous. Germline assignment: CDR1 DFQATT and CDR2 SNEGSKA (reference sequence). The CDR3 has 13 amino acids. V shed 3 bases and J shed 6 bases, with 14 bases lying between them. The CDR3 loop is CSASQSNAAEAFF. In DNA, the CDR3 is TGCAGTGCTAGTCAGTCCAATGCTGCTGAAGCTTTCTTT.

V is TRBV20-1 and J is TRBJ2-2; tentative D call: TRBD1 (6 bases). The V and J ends lost 3 bases and 3 bases respectively, with 11 bases between them. Germline CDR1 is DFQATT and CDR2 is SNEGSKA (reference sequence). The CDR3 contains 14 residues. In DNA, the CDR3 is TGCAGTGCTAGTGGGGGCTCGTACACCGGGGAGCTGTTTTTT. This sequence encodes CSASGGSYTGELFF.

The chain recombines TRBV18 with TRBJ2-7; D is ambiguous. Trimming left V 3 bases short and J 7 bases short, with 13 bases between. Looked up from germline, CDR1 is KGHSH and CDR2 is LQKENI. This CDR3 is built from 13 residues. CDR3: CASSPVGPGEQYF. CDR3 sequence (DNA): TGTGCCAGCTCACCGGTGGGCCCCGGGGAGCAGTACTTC.

Concerning this clonotype itself: Since a much larger clone is just one base distant, this may be a read error. The chain carries TRBV12-3 or TRBV12-4 and TRBJ1-6; weak D call: TRBD1 (5 bases). The CDR3 spans 19 residues. CDR3 region: CSSSSYGRGLSSYNSPLHF. DNA for the CDR3: TGTTCCAGCAGCTCCTACGGGCGGGGCCTGAGCTCCTATAATTCACCCCTCCACTTT.

This clonotype was observed many times. V gene TRBV20-1 combines with J gene TRBJ2-1; D gene uncertain. The CDR3 has 13 amino acids. From germline, CDR1 is DFQATT and CDR2 SNEGSKA (reference sequence). Trimming cost V 3 bases and J 4 bases, with 10 bases left between them. Here the CDR3 reads CSARDAPYNEQFF. The CDR3, as DNA: TGCAGTGCTAGGGACGCACCTTACAATGAGCAGTTCTTC.

The rearrangement joins TRBV20-1 to TRBJ2-1, with a tentative D call TRBD2 (5 bases). Germline CDR1 reads DFQATT; CDR2 reads SNEGSKA (reference sequence). Trimming took 5 bases from V and 6 from J, leaving 23 bases between them. The CDR3 is 16 residues long. The CDR3 reads CSAGELVGVFGNEQFF. CDR3 coding DNA: TGCAGTGCTGGTGAACTAGTGGGAGTCTTTGGCAATGAGCAGTTCTTC.

This clonotype appeared many times. The chain combines TRBV11-2 with TRBJ2-7; weak D call: TRBD2 (6 bases). The CDR3 spans 14 residues. Germline CDR1 and CDR2: SGHAT and FQNNGV. V was trimmed by 6 bases and J by 0 bases, leaving 12 bases between them. CDR3 sequence (DNA): TGTGCCAGCAGGGAGCGGGTGAGCTCCTACGAGCAGTACTTC. It encodes CASRERVSSYEQYF.

This clonotype was picked up many times. The chain combines TRBV15 with TRBJ1-1; D is undetermined. Trimming removed 0 bases from V and 2 bases from J, with 7 bases in between. The CDR3 is made up of 14 amino acids. The germline V gene has CDR1 LNHNV and CDR2 YYDKDF (reference sequence). DNA of the CDR3: TGTGCCACCAGCAGAGACCCCGATAACACTGAAGCTTTCTTT. It translates to CATSRDPDNTEAFF.

This clonotype occurred many times. The rearrangement links TRBV7-9 to TRBJ1-2, with TRBD1 as a possible D gene (6 bases). Germline assignment: CDR1 SEHNR and CDR2 FQNEAQ (reference sequence). The CDR3 is 15 amino acids. The V end was cut by 6 bases, the J end by 8 bases, with 22 bases between. The CDR3 nucleotides read TGTGCCAGCAGACCCGGACAGAACTATCTATCGGGCTACACCTTC. Encoded protein: CASRPGQNYLSGYTF. Full variable domain (rest looked up from reference TRBV7-9 and TRBJ1-2): DTGVSQNPRHKITKRGQNVTFRCDPISEHNRLYWYRQTLGQGPEFLTYFQNEAQLEKSRLLSDRFSAERPKGSFSTLEIQRTEQGDSAMYLCASRPGQNYLSGYTFGSGTRLTVV.

In its sample, this clonotype was seen a few times. Since a much larger clone is just one base distant, this may be a read error. The chain has TRBV16 and TRBJ1-2; no clear D. CDR3 size: 13 residues. V gave up 0 bases and J gave up 6 bases, with 8 bases separating them. Germline V lookup: CDR1 KGHSY, CDR2 FQNENV. The CDR3 sequence is CASSQSTIHGYTF. CDR3 coding DNA: TGTGCCAGCAGCCAATCTACGATCCATGGCTACACCTTC.

V usage is TRBV18 and J usage is TRBJ2-1, with 9 bases that match TRBD2. Germline values: CDR1 KGHSH, CDR2 LQKENI. Trimming removed 5 bases from V and 9 bases from J; junction bases left unmatched: 11. The CDR3 spans 15 residues. CDR3 DNA sequence: TGTGCCAGCTCATACGCGGGGGGGGCCTCAGGTGAGCAGTTCTTC. It codes for CASSYAGGASGEQFF.

Ten or more counts support this clonotype. The gene calls are TRBV20-1 and TRBJ2-7, with 12 bases lining up with TRBD2. This CDR3 contains 16 residues. Trimming cost V 6 bases and J 0 bases; bases outside gene matches: 9. Germline loops: CDR1 DFQATT, CDR2 SNEGSKA (reference sequence). CDR3 region: CSAETSGSYSSYEQYF. In DNA form, the CDR3 reads TGCAGTGCCGAGACTAGCGGGAGCTATAGCTCCTACGAGCAGTACTTC.

This clonotype has a count of ten or more. This chain links TRBV12-3 or TRBV12-4 with TRBJ1-5; 7 nucleotides line up with TRBD1. V shed 4 bases and J 4 bases; nucleotides not matched to a gene: 7. This CDR3 contains 15 residues. CDR3 DNA: TGTGCCAGCAGTTCCCAGGGGGGTTGGAATCAGCCCCAGCATTTT. Its protein is CASSSQGGWNQPQHF.

This clonotype showed up many times. CDR3: CASTPGQTHYGYTF. For the CDR3, the DNA is TGTGCCAGCACCCCTGGGCAGACCCACTATGGCTACACCTTC. The V and J genes are TRBV7-9 and TRBJ1-2; no firm D call. Germline-derived CDR1 and CDR2 are SEHNR and FQNEAQ (reference sequence). The V end was cut by 7 bases, the J end by 3 bases, with 15 bases between. The CDR3 length is 14 residues.

This clonotype came up many times. The chain recombines TRBV6-2 or TRBV6-3 with TRBJ2-1; 13 nucleotides align to TRBD2. Per the germline V gene, CDR1 is MNHEY and CDR2 is SVGEGT. The trim removed 3 bases at V and 0 bases at J, leaving 11 bases unmatched. The CDR3 sequence is 20 residues long. The CDR3 coding sequence is TGTGCCAGCAGTTATGAGGGACTAGCGGGACTCGAGCCCTCCTACAATGAGCAGTTCTTC. Residues: CASSYEGLAGLEPSYNEQFF.